The entry below gives a single TCR beta chain sequence along with its context. Repertoires were generated with immunoSEQ multiplex PCR, while TCRdb's copy carries only in-frame clones and drops some. The table includes about 34,000 clones, over 90% detected once. The sample originates from a study of OX40 agonist ivuxolimab in advanced cancers. Study-wide context: Hepatocellular carcinoma, melanoma, renal cell or head and neck cancer occurred in dose-escalation patients.

The germline CDR1 and CDR2 sequences are SGHTA and FQGNSA. The CDR3 loop spans 14 amino acids. The V and J ends lost 7 bases and 3 bases, in that order; junction bases with no gene match: 8. This clonotype was sampled from an adult with an advanced solid tumor such as melanoma, head and neck, liver or kidney cancer. V gene TRBV7-2 combines with J gene TRBJ2-7; the match to TRBD2 covers 8 bases. The sample in question was CD4+ or CD8+ T cells sorted from blood, obtained in a trial of the OX40 agonist ivuxolimab. As DNA, the CDR3 is TGTGCCAGCACCAGGGGCGGGGGGTACTACGAGCAGTACTTC. Amino acids: CASTRGGGYYEQYF.